The entry below describes one T cell receptor (beta chain). Its antigen remains unidentified. No quality values exist for individual bases; no much larger clone is one base distant. The CDR3 starts with the cysteine, ends with the phenylalanine, and has 13 residues. Only CDR3 DNA is held: 39 bases, read in frame from base 1. The germline V gene supplies CDR1 SQVTM and CDR2 ANQGSEA. The trim is 4 bases for V and 2 bases for J, with a gap of 12 bases between the germline ends. The sample originates from a study of cytomegalovirus exposure and HLA in healthy donors (dated by TCRdb to about 2017). The study in broad terms: An earlier analysis of approximately 640 of the donors reported about 250 Gb of sequence data and 100 million to 130 million unique TCR beta sequences from 150 million to 200 million T cells. Typing coverage differed by locus: A, B, C, DRB1 and DQB1 were typed in roughly 620-640 donors, DQA1 in 500 to 550, DPA1 in 600 to 610, and DPB1 in 450 to 480. Among 300 to 500 genotyped donors of the cohort, an average of approximately 240,000 unique TCR beta nucleotide sequences was sequenced per donor, of which about 19% were non-productive. The genetic ancestry cluster associated with self-reported Caucasian donors included 65% to 90% of the roughly 380 genotyped donors. The T cell repertoires of several hundred subjects were profiled by immunosequencing and related to cytomegalovirus serostatus. To predict cytomegalovirus infection status, the study combined high-throughput TCR immunosequencing, statistical association of individual TCRs with disease status, and machine learning. Donor age, sex, ethnicity and CMV serostatus were compiled together with the repertoire data. A later analysis re-examined previously published TCR beta repertoires from about 670 donors and added high-resolution HLA genotyping to investigate patterns of TCR occurrence. Several DR-DQ haplotypes were treated as single units for association and clustering because of strong linkage in the cohort. The study aimed to test whether cataloging public T cell receptors could reveal signatures of past pathogen exposure. In an earlier analysis of 587 of the donors, high-throughput TCR beta sequencing was used to judge whether each TCR beta V gene segment behaved as functional or pseudogenic. All discovery cohort repertoires had been generated using a single sequencing platform. Genome-wide SNP genotypes for about 60% of the 666 donors were used in a later genetic analysis, which treated that subset as a discovery cohort. HLA typing included class I and class II loci at four-digit resolution. The later analysis used no new phenotypic data to find candidate immune exposures, relying instead on TCR beta sequences and their occurrence across donors. An early release that covered about 640 HLA-typed donors contained 250 to 350 gigabases of sequencing data and tens of millions of unique TCR sequences. Besides the first cohort of roughly 700 subjects, a separate validation cohort made up of some 110 different subjects was used.

The cohort comprised around 690 healthy bone marrow donors. Cohort members were all nominally healthy when sampled, although unrecorded immune exposures were likely present. The donor tested CMV seropositive, placing the donor among the roughly 300 seropositive members of the cohort. Each donor provided a peripheral blood sample, and peripheral blood mononuclear cells were used for TCR beta sequencing. The Qiagen DNeasy Blood Extraction Kit was used to extract genomic DNA from the blood cell samples. Results the study describes overall, beyond this receptor: In an earlier analysis of fewer than 700 of the donors, most TCR beta V segments appeared in productive rearrangements about 87% or about 30% of the time, broadly matching IMGT annotations. Sequencing depth was assumed to be roughly uniform across donors in the presence/absence analyses, though that assumption may not hold. In a later analysis, most CMV-associated TCR beta chains were found to appear HLA-restricted, with HLA associations seemingly driven largely by CMV exposure. In the study, approximately 150 TCR beta chains were listed as associated with cytomegalovirus. Some IMGT-functional V segments, including TRBV6-2 and TRBV6-3, could not be told apart with the 87-base-pair reads, so those segments were excluded. A later analysis associated about 18,000 TCR beta sequences with specific HLA alleles at a false discovery rate of 0.05. A further reported finding was that TCR beta sequences accurately predicted the HLA-A and HLA-B alleles for most subjects in the first cohort. Only TCR beta chains were sequenced in this cohort, and the absence of alpha or paired-chain data limited detectable features. A later analysis found that TCR association rates varied across HLA loci, with DRB1 alleles showing the most associated TCRs and HLA-C alleles the fewest. Across donors, most TCR sequences were observed very rarely, whereas some public TCRs were present in many individuals. Three of the identified cytomegalovirus-associated TCR beta chains were confirmed in vitro to be specific for cytomegalovirus antigens. A cluster of highly shared sequence variants was judged likely to represent a technical artifact of the sequencing pipeline. Assigning TCR associations to individual alleles was difficult when HLA alleles, especially DR and DQ, strongly co-occurred. The classifier was reported to diagnose cytomegalovirus status with high specificity and sensitivity in both the original cohort and the validation cohort. Because some donors lacked HLA typing at each locus, the association tests relied only on the typed subset. Because counts were too low, roughly 18 rarely observed V segments, including chromosome 9 orphons, were left out of the earlier analysis of roughly 600 of the donors. An association between a missense DCLRE1C variant and V-gene and J-gene trimming of TCR beta chains was found in a later genetic analysis and replicated in an independent cohort. Compared with the roughly 670-donor mean, donors in an Asian-associated ancestry cluster had fewer N-insertions in productive TCRs, according to a later genetic analysis. In a later analysis, several top co-occurrence clusters were reported to appear linked to parvovirus B19, influenza, CMV and Epstein-Barr virus. In a later analysis, HLA-associated TCR beta chains were found to be more clonally expanded and to have lower generation probabilities than equally common non-associated chains. Correlated functional status among segregating V segments might reflect linkage disequilibrium, but an unknown experimental factor could not be ruled out. CMV serostatus was the only immune exposure information available for the cohort. The authors suggested that the approach could potentially be extended to other disease states and immunological phenotypes.

The library was obtained by the immunoSEQ multiplex PCR assay. For the multiplex PCR, a mixture combining 60 forward primers for TCR Vbeta segments and 13 reverse primers for TCR Jbeta segments was used. The CDR3 region of rearranged TCR beta genes was amplified from genomic DNA by a multiplex PCR assay. On the Illumina HiSeq System, the amplified TCR beta libraries were sequenced as 87-base-pair reads. The original methods were these. A later analysis tallied around 87 million unique TCR beta chains across the 666 repertoires, and around 10 million of those chains were shared by two or more donors. Raw reads were error-corrected and collapsed into unique sequences by a nearest-neighbor algorithm in which closely related sequences were merged to remove PCR and sequencing errors. To assign V, D and J gene segments, CDR3 sequences were aligned to IMGT reference sequences. For a sequence to be retained, at least a six-nucleotide match to both a V gene segment and a J gene segment was required. A rearrangement counted as productive if the CDR3 had no stop codons and remained in frame with V and J, and every other rearrangement counted as non-productive. CDR3 was defined according to IMGT convention as the region running from the second conserved V-encoded cysteine to the conserved J-encoded phenylalanine. Sequences without an unambiguous match to a single V gene segment were excluded from the earlier analysis of 450 to 650 of the donors. An earlier analysis of 587 of the donors called V segments functional above 56.7% productive rearrangements and segregating when the between-donor standard deviation exceeded 5%. A statistical classification framework was developed to diagnose cytomegalovirus status using the catalog of TCR beta chain sequences. A later analysis assigned V and J genes by comparing TCR nucleotide sequences with IMGT/GENE-DB human TR gene sequences. Using the TCRdist pipeline, a later analysis assigned CDR3 sequences along with most-parsimonious VDJ recombination scenarios. In a later analysis, every TCR beta chain was defined by the combination of its CDR3 amino acid sequence and its V-gene family, and reads without a unique V-gene family were dropped. To address suspected cross-contamination and a sequencing artifact, a later analysis removed 592 highly shared, low-generation-probability nucleotide sequences. In a later analysis, a clonal expansion index was calculated for each public chain from normalized within-repertoire ranks of inferred template counts. In a later analysis, generation probabilities were computed with a VDJ recombination model fitted to out-of-frame rearrangements, and the resulting probabilities were checked against IGoR. A later analysis scored TCR-TCR, TCR-HLA and TCR-CMV co-occurrence with hypergeometric tests, applying a repertoire-size bias correction to TCR pairs. A later analysis estimated false discovery rates by permuting HLA or CMV assignments 20 times. A later analysis grouped co-occurring TCRs with DBSCAN, adding TCRdist sequence similarity when clustering within HLA-allele-positive subsets. For co-occurrence clustering, repertoires with fewer than 30,000 or more than 120,000 public chains were excluded, along with 4 to 6 repertoires with anomalous nucleotide sharing. The table was pulled from immuneACCESS by TCRdb, which kept in-frame rearrangements only. Such tables lose some clones; where checked, under half of the loss comes from unresolved V genes, and the rest has no known cause. V, J and clone size derive from that table, while D and trimming were established from the DNA sequence. The sample table shows around 120,000 clones, and 70% to 90% are seen once. The leading ten clones occupy under 7% of the sample.

The sequence was collected from a woman aged 40 to 50 in good health and CMV-seropositive. The sequence joins TRBV29-1 to TRBJ2-7; perhaps TRBD1 is the D gene, with 6 bases matching. The sequenced sample consisted of PBMCs. The CDR3 protein is CSVATGPPYEQYF. Read as DNA, the sequence is TGCAGCGTTGCCACAGGGCCGCCCTACGAGCAGTACTTC.